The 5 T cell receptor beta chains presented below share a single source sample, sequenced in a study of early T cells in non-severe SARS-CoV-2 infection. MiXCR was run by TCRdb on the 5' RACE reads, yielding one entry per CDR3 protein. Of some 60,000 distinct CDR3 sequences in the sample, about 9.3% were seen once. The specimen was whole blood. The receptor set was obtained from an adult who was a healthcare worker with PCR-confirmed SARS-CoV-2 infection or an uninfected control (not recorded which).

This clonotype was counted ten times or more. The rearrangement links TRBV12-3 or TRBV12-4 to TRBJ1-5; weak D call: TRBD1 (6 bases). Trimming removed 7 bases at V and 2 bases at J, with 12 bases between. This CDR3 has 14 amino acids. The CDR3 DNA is TGTGCCAGCACCGGGGGCGCGGGCAATCAGCCCCAGCATTTT. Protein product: CASTGGAGNQPQHF.

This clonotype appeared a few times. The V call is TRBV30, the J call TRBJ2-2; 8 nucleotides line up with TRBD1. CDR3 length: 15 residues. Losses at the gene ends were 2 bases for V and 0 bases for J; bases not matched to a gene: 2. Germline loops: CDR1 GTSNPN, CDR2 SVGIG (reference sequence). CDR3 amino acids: CAWSTGGTNTGELFF. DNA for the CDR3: TGTGCCTGGAGTACAGGGGGTACGAACACCGGGGAGCTGTTTTTT.

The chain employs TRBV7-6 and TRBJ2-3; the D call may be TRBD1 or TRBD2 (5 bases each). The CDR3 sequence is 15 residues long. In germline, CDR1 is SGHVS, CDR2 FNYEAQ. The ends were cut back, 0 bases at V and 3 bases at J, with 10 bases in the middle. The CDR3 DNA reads TGTGCCAGCAGCTTAGCACGGGGACCGACAGATACGCAGTATTTT. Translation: CASSLARGPTDTQYF.

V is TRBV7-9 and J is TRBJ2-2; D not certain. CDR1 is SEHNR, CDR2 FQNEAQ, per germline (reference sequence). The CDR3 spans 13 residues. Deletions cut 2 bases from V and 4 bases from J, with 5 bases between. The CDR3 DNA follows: TGTGCCAGCAGCTTATTCACCACCGGGGAGCTGTTTTTT. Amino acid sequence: CASSLFTTGELFF.

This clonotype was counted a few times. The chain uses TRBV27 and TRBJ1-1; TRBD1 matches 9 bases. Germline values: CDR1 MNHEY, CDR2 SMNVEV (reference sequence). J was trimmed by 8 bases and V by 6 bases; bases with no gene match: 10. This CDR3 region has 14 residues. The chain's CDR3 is CASRDRDRAGEAFF. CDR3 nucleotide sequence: TGTGCCAGCAGAGACAGGGACAGGGCGGGAGAAGCTTTCTTT.